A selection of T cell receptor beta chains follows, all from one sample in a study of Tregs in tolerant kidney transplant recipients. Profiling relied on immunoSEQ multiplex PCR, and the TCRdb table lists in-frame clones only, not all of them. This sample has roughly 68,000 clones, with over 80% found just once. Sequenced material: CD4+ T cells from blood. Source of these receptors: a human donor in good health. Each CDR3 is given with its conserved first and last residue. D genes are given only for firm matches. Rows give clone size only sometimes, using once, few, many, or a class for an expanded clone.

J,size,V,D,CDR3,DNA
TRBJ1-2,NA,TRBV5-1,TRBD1,CASRQGTQEGYTF,TGCGCCAGCAGACAGGGGACGCAGGAGGGCTACACCTTC
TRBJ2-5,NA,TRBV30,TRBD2,CAWSPGGETQYF,TGTGCCTGGAGTCCGGGAGGGGAGACCCAGTACTTC
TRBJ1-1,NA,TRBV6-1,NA,CASGSKAGPNTEAFF,TGTGCCAGCGGGTCGAAGGCGGGCCCGAACACTGAAGCTTTCTTT
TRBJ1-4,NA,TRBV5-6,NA,CASSRNREKLFF,TGTGCCAGCAGCCGTAACCGTGAAAAACTGTTTTTT
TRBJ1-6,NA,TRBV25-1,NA,CASSDPARGSNSPLHF,TGTGCCAGCAGTGACCCCGCCAGGGGAAGCAATTCACCCCTCCACTTT
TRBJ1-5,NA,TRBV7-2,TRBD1,CASSRTGGGYSNQPQHF,TGTGCCAGCAGCCGAACAGGGGGAGGATATAGCAATCAGCCCCAGCATTTT
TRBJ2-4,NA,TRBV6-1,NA,CASSEGSLSRNIQYF,TGTGCCAGCAGTGAAGGGAGCCTATCTAGAAACATTCAGTACTTC
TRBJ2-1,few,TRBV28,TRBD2,CASRSGSQYNEQFF,TGTGCCAGCAGAAGCGGGAGCCAATACAATGAGCAGTTCTTC
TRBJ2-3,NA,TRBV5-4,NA,CASSLLARGAADTQYF,TGTGCCAGCAGCTTGTTAGCCAGAGGAGCAGCCGATACGCAGTATTTT
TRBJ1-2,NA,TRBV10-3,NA,CAISESDRLGGYTF,TGTGCCATCAGTGAGTCGGACCGCCTCGGTGGCTACACCTTC
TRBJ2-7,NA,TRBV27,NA,CASSPPKASDYEQYF,TGTGCCAGCAGTCCCCCTAAAGCGTCTGACTACGAGCAGTACTTC
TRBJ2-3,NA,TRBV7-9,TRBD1,CASSLAGGDTDTQYF,TGTGCCAGCAGCTTAGCAGGGGGCGACACAGATACGCAGTATTTT
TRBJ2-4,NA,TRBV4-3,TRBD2,CASSQDLGLAANIQYF,TGCGCCAGCAGCCAAGATCTTGGTCTAGCGGCAAACATTCAGTACTTC
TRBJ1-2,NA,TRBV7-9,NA,CASSPRADDYGYTF,TGTGCCAGCAGCCCGAGAGCGGACGACTATGGCTACACCTTC
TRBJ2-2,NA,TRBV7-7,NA,CASSLWDTGELFF,TGTGCCAGCAGCTTATGGGACACCGGGGAGCTGTTTTTT
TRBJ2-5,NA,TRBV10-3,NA,CAISGFSEGETQYF,TGTGCCATCAGCGGATTTAGCGAGGGAGAGACCCAGTACTTC
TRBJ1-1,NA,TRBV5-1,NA,CASSPRTRVGDTEAFF,TGCGCCAGCAGCCCCCGGACAAGGGTTGGCGACACTGAAGCTTTCTTT
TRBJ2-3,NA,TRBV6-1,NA,CASVLARNTQYF,TGTGCCAGCGTCCTAGCGCGTAATACGCAGTATTTT
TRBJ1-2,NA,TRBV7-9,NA,CASSSNYGYTF,TGTGCCAGCAGCTCTAACTATGGCTACACCTTC
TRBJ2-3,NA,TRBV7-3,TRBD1,CASSEGTGPSLQYF,TGTGCCAGCAGCGAGGGGACAGGGCCGTCTCTGCAGTATTTT
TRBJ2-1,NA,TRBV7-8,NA,CASSLAFGGNNEQFF,TGTGCCAGCAGCTTAGCTTTTGGGGGGAACAATGAGCAGTTCTTC
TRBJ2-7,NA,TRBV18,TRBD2,CASSLIMSGTSGRAYEQYF,TGTGCCAGCTCCCTGATAATGAGTGGGACTAGCGGGAGAGCCTACGAGCAGTACTTC
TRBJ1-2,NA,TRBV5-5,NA,CASSLGTFRDGRNGYTF,TGTGCCAGCAGCTTGGGTACCTTCCGGGACGGACGAAATGGCTACACCTTC
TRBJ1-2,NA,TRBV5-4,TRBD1,CASSLTGVDYGYTF,TGTGCCAGCAGCTTGACAGGGGTAGACTATGGCTACACCTTC
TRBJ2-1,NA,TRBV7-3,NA,CASSLSSSHNEQFF,TGTGCCAGCAGCCTATCTAGCTCGCACAATGAGCAGTTCTTC
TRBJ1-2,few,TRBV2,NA,CASLRQWRGDGYTF,TGTGCCAGCCTTAGACAGTGGAGGGGGGATGGCTACACCTTC
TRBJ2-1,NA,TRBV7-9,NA,CASSLAEGQFF,TGTGCCAGCAGCTTAGCGGAAGGGCAGTTCTTC
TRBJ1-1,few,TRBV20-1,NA,CSARVNTEAFF,TGCAGTGCTAGAGTGAACACTGAAGCTTTCTTT
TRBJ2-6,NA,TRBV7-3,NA,CASSLGGPGANVLTF,TGTGCCAGCAGCTTAGGAGGACCTGGGGCCAACGTCCTGACTTTC
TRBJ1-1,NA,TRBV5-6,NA,CASTLTLNTEAFF,TGTGCCAGCACCCTGACTCTGAACACTGAAGCTTTCTTT
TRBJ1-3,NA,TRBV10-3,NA,CAILASGPGNTIYF,TGTGCCATCTTAGCGTCCGGGCCTGGAAACACCATATATTTT
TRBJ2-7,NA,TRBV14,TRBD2,CASSQTGREYYEQYF,TGTGCCAGCAGCCAAACCGGGCGGGAGTACTACGAGCAGTACTTC
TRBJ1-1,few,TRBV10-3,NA,CAISGGLNTEAFF,TGTGCCATCAGTGGGGGTTTGAACACTGAAGCTTTCTTT
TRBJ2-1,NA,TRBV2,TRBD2,CAGASGSYNEQFF,TGTGCCGGAGCTAGCGGGAGCTACAATGAGCAGTTCTTC
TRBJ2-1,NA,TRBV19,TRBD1,CASSPDRQYNEQFF,TGTGCCAGTAGCCCGGACAGGCAGTACAATGAGCAGTTCTTC
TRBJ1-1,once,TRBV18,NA,CASSPNPEGYSSF,TGTGCCAGCTCACCTAACCCGGAAGGCTACAGTAGTTTT
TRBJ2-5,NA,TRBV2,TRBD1,CASSPGTGQETQYF,TGTGCCAGCAGTCCAGGGACAGGGCAAGAGACCCAGTACTTC
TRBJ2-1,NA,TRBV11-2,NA,CASSLQGNEQFF,TGTGCCAGCAGCCTACAAGGGAATGAGCAGTTCTTC
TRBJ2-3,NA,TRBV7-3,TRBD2,CASSLGGRLGTRTDTQYF,TGTGCCAGCAGCTTAGGCGGGAGGCTGGGTACGAGGACAGATACGCAGTATTTT
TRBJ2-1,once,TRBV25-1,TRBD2,CASSALAGGKSSYNEQFF,TGTGCCAGCAGTGCGCTAGCGGGAGGGAAAAGCTCCTACAATGAGCAGTTCTTC
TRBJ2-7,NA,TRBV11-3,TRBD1,CASSPPGTGLLQYF,TGTGCCAGCAGTCCTCCCGGGACAGGTTTGCTGCAGTACTTC
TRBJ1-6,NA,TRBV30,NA,CAWRARSSYNSPLHF,TGTGCCTGGAGGGCCAGAAGCTCCTATAATTCACCCCTCCACTTT
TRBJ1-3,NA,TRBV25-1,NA,CASSEESSGNTIYF,TGTGCCAGCAGTGAAGAGAGCTCTGGAAACACCATATATTTT
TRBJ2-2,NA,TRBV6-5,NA,CASSYIRDTGELFF,TGTGCCAGCAGTTACATAAGAGACACCGGGGAGCTGTTTTTT
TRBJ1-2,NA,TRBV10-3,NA,CAISDSRVNRRREGYTF,TGTGCCATCAGTGACTCGAGGGTAAACAGACGGAGGGAGGGCTACACCTTC
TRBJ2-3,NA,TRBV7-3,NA,CASSLTRVGTQYF,TGTGCCAGCAGCTTAACGAGGGTAGGTACGCAGTATTTT
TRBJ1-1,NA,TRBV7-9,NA,CASSLGSGAEAFF,TGTGCCAGCAGCTTAGGGTCGGGGGCTGAAGCTTTCTTT
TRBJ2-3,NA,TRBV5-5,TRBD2,CASSLRLAGGSSTDTQYF,TGTGCCAGCAGCCTGCGACTAGCGGGGGGATCCTCGACGGATACGCAGTATTTT
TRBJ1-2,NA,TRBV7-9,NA,CASRLQGGAYGYTF,TGTGCCAGCAGGTTACAGGGAGGGGCTTATGGCTACACCTTC
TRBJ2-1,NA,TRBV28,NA,CASSLYRGFNEQFF,TGTGCCAGCAGTTTATATAGGGGATTCAATGAGCAGTTCTTC
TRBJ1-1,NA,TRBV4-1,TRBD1,CASSQVTGAVWNTEAFF,TGCGCCAGCAGCCAAGTGACAGGGGCTGTATGGAACACTGAAGCTTTCTTT
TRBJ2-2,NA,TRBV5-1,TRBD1,CASSPQGKNTGELFF,TGCGCCAGCAGCCCACAGGGGAAGAACACCGGGGAGCTGTTTTTT